The subject of this entry is one TCR beta chain. The data belong to a study of sequential checkpoint blockade in melanoma. Overall study context: Both treatment sequences were followed by maintenance nivolumab. After nivolumab or ipilimumab alone, about 22 patients had week-13 rebiopsies.

As for treatment: randomized to nivolumab then ipilimumab (arm A) or the reverse (arm B). Germline lookup yields CDR1 SGHRS and CDR2 YFSETQ. This CDR3 has 14 amino acids. V lost 1 base, J lost 4 bases, and 3 bases stayed unmatched. Clones were sequenced by immunoSEQ multiplex PCR, and TCRdb holds only the in-frame ones, with some missing. Of roughly 20,000 clones in the sample, roughly 28% were seen once. The sequence derives from a human donor with melanoma. The sequences come from tumor tissue (inferred from file names), collected from a patient given nivolumab and ipilimumab in sequence. The chain recombines TRBV5-1 with TRBJ2-7, with 9 bases aligning to TRBD2. The CDR3 DNA reads as TGCGCCAGCAGCTTGCTAGCGGGAAGGTACGAGCAGTACTTC. This gives the protein CASSLLAGRYEQYF.